This T cell receptor beta chain appears in the sequencing data of a study of CD4 T cell repertoires in COVID-19. Study-level results: Some SARS-CoV-2 clonotypes, between roughly 6 and 25%, recurred in SARS-CoV and/or HKU1 cultures. Sharing of several most expanded SARS-CoV-2-reactive clonotypes across memory subsets suggested intraclonal diversification.

These patients had recovered from COVID-19 ranging mild to severe. The memory T cells were sequenced right after ex vivo isolation, without culture. Here immunoSEQ multiplex PCR was the method, and the copy in TCRdb shows in-frame clones only, minus some. The repertoire has 65,000 to 95,000 clones, around 82% of them found once; the top ten carry 0.45% to 0.6%. About this clone itself: Its cognate antigen is unknown.

This CDR3 contains 14 residues. Trimming left V 3 bases short and J 9 bases short, with 14 bases between. Germline V gives CDR1 LNHDA, CDR2 SQIVND (reference sequence). The rearrangement joins TRBV19 to TRBJ2-2; D possibly corresponds to TRBD2 (5 bases). The TCR was taken from a human donor who had COVID-19. This material consisted of CD4+ T cells from peripheral blood, taken after recovery from COVID-19. Here the CDR3 reads CASSMREASRELFF. The DNA for the CDR3 is TGTGCCAGTAGTATGAGGGAAGCATCCAGGGAGCTGTTTTTT.